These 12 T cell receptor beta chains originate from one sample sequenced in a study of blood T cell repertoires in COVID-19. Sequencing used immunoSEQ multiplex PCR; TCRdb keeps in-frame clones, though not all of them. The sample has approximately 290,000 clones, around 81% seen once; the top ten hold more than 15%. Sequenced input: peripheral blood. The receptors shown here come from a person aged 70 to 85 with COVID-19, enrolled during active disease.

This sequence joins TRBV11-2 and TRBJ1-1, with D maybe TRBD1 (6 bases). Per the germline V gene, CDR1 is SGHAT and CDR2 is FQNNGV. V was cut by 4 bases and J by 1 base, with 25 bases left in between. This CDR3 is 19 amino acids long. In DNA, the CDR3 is TGTGCCAGCAGCTCCCGGCCCTACAGGGCATCCCGAGGGAACACTGAAGCTTTCTTT. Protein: CASSSRPYRASRGNTEAFF.

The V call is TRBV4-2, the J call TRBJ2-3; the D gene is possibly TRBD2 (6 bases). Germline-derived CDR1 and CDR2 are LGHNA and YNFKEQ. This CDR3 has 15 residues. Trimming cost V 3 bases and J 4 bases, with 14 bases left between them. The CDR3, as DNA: TGTGCCAGCAGCCAGACTAGTTTTTCGTCAGATACGCAGTATTTT. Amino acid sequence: CASSQTSFSSDTQYF.

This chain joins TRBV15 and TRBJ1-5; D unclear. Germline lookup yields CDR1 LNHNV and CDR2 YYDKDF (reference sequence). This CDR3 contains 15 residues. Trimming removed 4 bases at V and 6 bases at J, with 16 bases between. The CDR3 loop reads CATSIHLQVRQPQHF. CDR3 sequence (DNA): TGTGCCACCAGCATACACTTGCAGGTCCGTCAGCCCCAGCATTTT.

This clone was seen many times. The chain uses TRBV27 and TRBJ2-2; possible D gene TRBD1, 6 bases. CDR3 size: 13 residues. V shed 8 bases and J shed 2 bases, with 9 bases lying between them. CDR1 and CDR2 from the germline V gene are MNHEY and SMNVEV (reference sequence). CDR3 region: CASGQPNTGELFF. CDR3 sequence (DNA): TGTGCCAGCGGACAGCCAAACACCGGGGAGCTGTTTTTT.

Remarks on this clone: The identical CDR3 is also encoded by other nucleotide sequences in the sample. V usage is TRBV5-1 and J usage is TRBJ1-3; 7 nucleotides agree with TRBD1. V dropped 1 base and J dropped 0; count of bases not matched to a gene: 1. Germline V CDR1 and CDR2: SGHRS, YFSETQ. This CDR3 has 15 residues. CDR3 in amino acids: CASSLTGVSGNTIYF. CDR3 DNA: TGCGCCAGCAGCTTGACAGGGGTCTCTGGAAACACCATATATTTT.

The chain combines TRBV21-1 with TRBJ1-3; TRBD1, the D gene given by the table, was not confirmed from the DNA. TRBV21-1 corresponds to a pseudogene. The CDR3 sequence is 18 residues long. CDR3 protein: CASSNRSDGCALGNTIYF. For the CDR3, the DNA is TGTGCCAGCAGCAACCGGTCCGACGGTTGCGCCCTGGGCAACACCATATATTTT.

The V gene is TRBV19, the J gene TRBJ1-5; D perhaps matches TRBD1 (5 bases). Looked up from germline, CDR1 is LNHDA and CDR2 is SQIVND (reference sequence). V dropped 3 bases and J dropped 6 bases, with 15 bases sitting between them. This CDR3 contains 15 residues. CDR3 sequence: CASSIGRAGGQPQHF. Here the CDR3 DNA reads TGTGCCAGTAGTATCGGCAGGGCCGGTGGTCAGCCCCAGCATTTT.

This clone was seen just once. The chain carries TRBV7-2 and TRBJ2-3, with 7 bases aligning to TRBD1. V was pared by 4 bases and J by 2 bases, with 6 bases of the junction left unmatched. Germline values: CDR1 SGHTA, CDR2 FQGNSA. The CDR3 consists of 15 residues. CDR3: CASSSYRGNTDTQYF. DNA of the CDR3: TGTGCCAGCAGCTCATACAGGGGCAACACAGATACGCAGTATTTT.

CDR3 sequence: CASSMTQGAGAEAFF. CDR3 bases: TGCGCCAGCAGCATGACCCAGGGGGCGGGAGCTGAAGCTTTCTTT. This chain connects TRBV5-1 to TRBJ1-1; TRBD1 aligns across 8 bases. Germline V CDR1 and CDR2: SGHRS, YFSETQ. V trimming: 4 bases; J trimming: 6 bases; junction bases outside the gene matches: 11. CDR3 length: 15 residues.

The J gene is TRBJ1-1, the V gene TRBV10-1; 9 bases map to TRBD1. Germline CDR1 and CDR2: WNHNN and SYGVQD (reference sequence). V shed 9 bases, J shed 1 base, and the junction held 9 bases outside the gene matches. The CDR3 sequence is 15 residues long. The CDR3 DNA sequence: TGCGCCAGAGTCAGAAGGGACAGGGAGAACACTGAAGCTTTCTTT. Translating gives CARVRRDRENTEAFF.

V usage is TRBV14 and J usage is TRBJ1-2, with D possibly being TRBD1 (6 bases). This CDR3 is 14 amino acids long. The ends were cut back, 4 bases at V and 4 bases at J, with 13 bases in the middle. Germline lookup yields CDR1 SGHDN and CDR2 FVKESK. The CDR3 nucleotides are TGTGCCAGCAGCCCGACAGGTCCCCTCTATGGCTACACCTTC. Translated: CASSPTGPLYGYTF.

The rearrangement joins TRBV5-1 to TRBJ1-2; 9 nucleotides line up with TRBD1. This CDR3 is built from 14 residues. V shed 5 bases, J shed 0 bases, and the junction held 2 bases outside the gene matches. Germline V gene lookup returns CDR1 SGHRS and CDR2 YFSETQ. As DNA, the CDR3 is TGCGCCAGCAGTACAGGGGGCGCTAACTATGGCTACACCTTC. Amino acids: CASSTGGANYGYTF.